A single sample is the source of the 32 T cell receptor beta chains below, sequenced in a study of tumor-infiltrating lymphocytes in oesophageal squamous cell carcinoma (dated by TCRdb to 2016 to 2018). The library relied on PCR. The reads were generated on an Illumina HiSeq 2000. TCRdb redid the processing of the public reads, applying fastp at Q25 and MiXCR, and retained in-frame beta chains. Rows are combined by CDR3 protein, so each entry shows the most common genes and DNA. The sample profile shows about 22,000 distinct CDR3 sequences; about a third of them were found once. The ten biggest clones cover approximately 19% of the sample. Specimen: esophageal tumor tissue. These TCRs come from a female donor with esophageal squamous cell carcinoma.

The rearrangement uses TRBV20-1 and TRBJ2-1; TRBD2 aligns across 14 bases. V shed 3 bases and J 9 bases; nucleotides not matched to a gene: 19. The V gene's germline CDR1 is DFQATT and CDR2 SNEGSKA (reference sequence). This CDR3 is 19 amino acids long. CDR3 nucleotides: TGCAGTGCTAGCCCTCCTTTTCAAAGACTAGCGGGAGGGCCGGGTGAGCAGTTCTTC. It codes for CSASPPFQRLAGGPGEQFF.

In its sample, this clonotype was seen once. The chain employs TRBV6-8 and TRBJ2-2; TRBD1 might be the D (6 bases). The ends were cut back, 0 bases at V and 7 bases at J, with 9 bases in the middle. The CDR3 has 14 amino acids. Germline-derived CDR1 and CDR2 are MNHGY and SAAAGT. The CDR3 sequence is CASSYSYRDGELFF. Here the CDR3 DNA reads TGTGCCAGCAGTTACTCCTACAGGGACGGGGAGCTGTTTTTT.

V is TRBV10-3 and J is TRBJ2-5; D uncertain. The germline V gene encodes CDR1 ENHRY and CDR2 SYGVKD. CDR3 length equals 15 residues. V was clipped by 0 bases and J by 5 bases, with 13 bases between them. CDR3 amino acids: CAISESDLDGETQYF. Written as DNA, the CDR3 is TGTGCCATCAGTGAGTCGGACCTGGATGGGGAGACCCAGTACTTC.

V and J are TRBV12-3 or TRBV12-4 and TRBJ2-1; 12 positions agree with TRBD2. The end of the DNA is better explained by TRBJ2-7, so the J call may be wrong. The CDR3 contains 14 residues. CDR3 nucleotides: TGTGCCAGCACCAAGACTAGCGGGGGCTACGAGCAGTACTTC. It yields the protein CASTKTSGGYEQYF.

This chain uses TRBV11-3 with TRBJ2-2; D remains ambiguous. V lost 4 bases to trimming and J lost 7 bases, with 10 bases between them. CDR3 length: 13 amino acids. The germline gives CDR1 SGHNT, CDR2 YENEEA. The chain's CDR3 is CASSSSVSGELFF. CDR3 coding DNA: TGTGCCAGCAGCTCTAGTGTCAGCGGGGAGCTGTTTTTT.

The rearrangement joins TRBV7-3 to TRBJ2-4, with D maybe TRBD1 (5 bases). V was clipped by 4 bases and J by 13 bases, with 17 bases between them. Germline-derived CDR1 and CDR2 are SGHTA and FQGTGA. The CDR3 totals 13 residues. The CDR3 DNA reads as TGTGCCAGCAGCTCAGCGAACACAGGAGAGCAGTACTTC. It translates to CASSSANTGEQYF.

The chain carries TRBV7-8 and TRBJ1-4; TRBD1 aligns across 8 bases. With the DNA end fitting TRBJ2-2 better, the J assignment may be wrong. The CDR3 consists of 16 residues. Germline loops: CDR1 SGHVS, CDR2 FQNEAQ. The CDR3, as DNA: TGTGCCAGCAGCCCGCGGACAGGGCGGACCACCGGGGAGCTGTTTTTT. Its protein is CASSPRTGRTTGELFF.

Sample share makes this clonotype large. The chain has TRBV7-9 and TRBJ1-5; 7 nucleotides match TRBD1. The CDR3 totals 14 residues. CDR1 is SEHNR, CDR2 FQNEAQ, per germline (reference sequence). The V gene end was trimmed by 5 bases and the J gene end by 2 bases; junction bases not matched to a gene: 3. CDR3 coding DNA: TGTGCCAGCAGCAGTACAGGGGGCAATCAGCCCCAGCATTTT. It codes for CASSSTGGNQPQHF.

This clonotype was seen ten or more times. The rearrangement links TRBV10-3 to TRBJ1-2, with D unclear. The V gene lost 2 bases and the J gene lost 1 base, with 5 bases spanning the gap. Germline CDR1 reads ENHRY; CDR2 reads SYGVKD. The CDR3 is 13 residues long. CDR3 DNA sequence: TGTGCCATCAGTGAGGGCATTAACTATGGCTACACCTTC. Translated: CAISEGINYGYTF.

The sample holds a few counts of this clonotype. The genes are TRBV6-1 and TRBJ1-5; the match to TRBD1 covers 7 bases. The V gene's germline CDR1 is MNHNS and CDR2 SASEGT. The CDR3 is made up of 14 amino acids. The ends lost 6 bases at V and 4 bases at J; junction bases unmatched: 6. The CDR3 nucleotides read TGTGCCAGCAGCAAGGCAGGGGGAAATCAGCCCCAGCATTTT. Amino acids: CASSKAGGNQPQHF.

This clonotype is labeled medium-sized. This chain connects TRBV7-9 to TRBJ2-1; the D call may be TRBD1 or TRBD2 (6 bases each). The V gene lost 5 bases and the J gene lost 8 bases, with 22 bases spanning the gap. CDR1 and CDR2 from the germline V gene are SEHNR and FQNEAQ (reference sequence). The CDR3 has 16 residues. CDR3 nucleotides: TGTGCCAGCAGCACCAGAGGAGGGGGGAAGGGTGATGAGCAGTTCTTC. Protein: CASSTRGGGKGDEQFF.

The chain recombines TRBV7-2 with TRBJ2-3; D remains ambiguous. Trimming left V 0 bases short and J 2 bases short, with 9 bases between. Germline assignment: CDR1 SGHTA and CDR2 FQGNSA. There are 15 residues in the CDR3. CDR3 in amino acids: CASSLAGSVTDTQYF. The CDR3 region has the DNA TGTGCCAGCAGCTTAGCCGGATCAGTCACAGATACGCAGTATTTT. Filled out from reference TRBV7-2 and TRBJ2-3, the complete variable domain reads GAGVSQSPSNKVTEKGKDVELRCDPISGHTALYWYRQSLGQGLEFLIYFQGNSAPDKSGLPSDRFSAERTGGSVSTLTIQRTQQEDSAVYLCASSLAGSVTDTQYFGPGTRLTVL.

This clonotype has more than one count but fewer than ten. This rearrangement joins TRBV24-1 to TRBJ2-7; D is perhaps TRBD1 (6 bases). Gene TRBJ2-5 matches the end of the DNA better, so the J call may be wrong. This CDR3 is 13 amino acids long. From germline, CDR1 is KGHDR and CDR2 SFDVKD. The CDR3 is CATTDRSGETQYF. CDR3 nucleotides: TGTGCCACCACCGACAGGTCGGGAGAGACCCAGTACTTC.

The chain is built from TRBV7-2 and TRBJ2-6; no definite D call. V lost 3 bases and J 16 bases, leaving 1 base between the germline ends. The germline gives CDR1 SGHTA, CDR2 FQGNSA. The CDR3 totals 8 residues. Here the CDR3 DNA reads TGTGCCAGCAGCTTTCTGACTTTC. Encoded protein: CASSFLTF. The full variable domain, its missing parts supplied by reference TRBV7-2 and TRBJ2-6, is GAGVSQSPSNKVTEKGKDVELRCDPISGHTALYWYRQSLGQGLEFLIYFQGNSAPDKSGLPSDRFSAERTGGSVSTLTIQRTQQEDSAVYLCASSFLTFGAGSRLTVL.

The V and J genes are TRBV7-2 and TRBJ2-3, with 7 bases matching TRBD2. V dropped 3 bases and J dropped 2; count of bases not matched to a gene: 5. This CDR3 spans 15 amino acids. Germline V gene sequence: CDR1 SGHTA, CDR2 FQGNSA. In DNA form, the CDR3 reads TGTGCCAGCAGCTTTGTGGGAGGGCCCACAGATACGCAGTATTTT. This gives the protein CASSFVGGPTDTQYF.

CDR3 in amino acids: CASSGYGTRGIEQYF. For the CDR3, the DNA is TGTGCCAGCAGCGGTTACGGAACTAGAGGCATAGAGCAGTACTTC. This chain connects TRBV7-2 to TRBJ2-5; a weak D match, TRBD2 (5 bases). The V end was cut by 5 bases, the J end by 11 bases, with 24 bases between. The CDR3 loop spans 15 amino acids. The V gene's germline CDR1 is SGHTA and CDR2 FQGNSA.

With respect to this clonotype: A much bigger clone sits one base away, suggesting this may be a read error. This chain uses TRBV27 with TRBJ2-5; 13 bases are shared with TRBD2. Germline V gene lookup returns CDR1 MNHEY and CDR2 SMNVEV (reference sequence). Unmatched junction bases numbered 15, after V lost 6 bases and J lost 11 bases. The CDR3 loop spans 16 amino acids. This chain's CDR3 is CASRGLAGSSYNEQYF. The CDR3 DNA reads TGTGCCAGCAGGGGACTAGCGGGGAGCTCCTACAATGAGCAGTACTTC.

V usage is TRBV11-3 and J usage is TRBJ2-1; 10 nucleotides agree with TRBD2. This CDR3 has 15 residues. The trim removed 4 bases at V and 7 bases at J, leaving 7 bases unmatched. The germline V gene encodes CDR1 SGHNT and CDR2 YENEEA. CDR3 protein: CASSSQREGLNEQFF. Written as DNA, the CDR3 is TGTGCCAGCAGCTCGCAGCGGGAGGGGCTGAATGAGCAGTTCTTC.

This clonotype has only a few counts. The genes are TRBV28 and TRBJ2-7; 10 nucleotides agree with TRBD2. The DNA end lines up better with TRBJ2-5; the J call may be wrong. The germline V gene encodes CDR1 MDHEN and CDR2 SYDVKM. The CDR3 length is 17 residues. This chain's CDR3 is CASSTIGLAVYQETQYF. Written as DNA, the CDR3 is TGTGCCAGCAGCACCATCGGACTAGCGGTGTACCAAGAGACCCAGTACTTC.

The chain couples TRBV12-3 or TRBV12-4 to TRBJ2-4; perhaps TRBD2 as D (5 bases). Trimming took 7 bases from V and 6 from J, leaving 7 bases between them. This CDR3 has 11 residues. In DNA, the CDR3 is TGTGCCAGCAATCGGGGAAACATTCAGTACTTC. Its protein is CASNRGNIQYF.

This clonotype was seen more than once but under ten times. The chain combines TRBV15 with TRBJ1-4; TRBD1 might be the D (6 bases). Per the germline V gene, CDR1 is LNHNV and CDR2 is YYDKDF (reference sequence). CDR3 length: 16 amino acids. Trimming took 1 base from V and 3 from J, leaving 12 bases between them. The CDR3 DNA follows: TGTGCCACCAGCAGAGGACAGGCCAGGGCTAATGAAAAACTGTTTTTT. It is translated as CATSRGQARANEKLFF.

This clonotype was picked up a small number of times. The chain is built from TRBV6-1 and TRBJ2-1; D remains ambiguous. Germline V lookup: CDR1 MNHNS, CDR2 SASEGT. The CDR3 consists of 18 residues. Trimming took off 0 bases at V and 0 bases at J, with 15 bases between the two ends. CDR3 in amino acids: CASSEAGIGLSSYNEQFF. The CDR3 DNA is TGTGCCAGCAGTGAAGCAGGTATAGGGCTAAGCTCCTACAATGAGCAGTTCTTC.

This clonotype was picked up a small number of times. The chain employs TRBV19 and TRBJ2-1, with D hard to call. The tail of the sequence fits TRBJ2-7 better, so the J call may be wrong. From germline, CDR1 is LNHDA and CDR2 SQIVND (reference sequence). This CDR3 is 14 amino acids long. CDR3 bases: TGTGCCAGTAGCTTACGACACCCTACCTACGAGCAGTACTTC. Encoded protein: CASSLRHPTYEQYF.

This clonotype was found many times. The gene calls are TRBV12-3 or TRBV12-4 and TRBJ2-1; D is possibly TRBD1 or TRBD2 (5 bases each). The CDR3 loop spans 12 amino acids. Trimming removed 6 bases at V and 9 bases at J, with 12 bases between. Here the CDR3 DNA reads TGTGCCAGCAGCCGGGACGACCTTGAGCAGTTCTTC. Protein sequence: CASSRDDLEQFF.

This sequence joins TRBV7-3 and TRBJ2-3; the match to TRBD2 covers 11 bases. Germline V gene sequence: CDR1 SGHTA, CDR2 FQGTGA. This CDR3 region has 15 residues. The ends lost 5 bases at V and 4 bases at J; junction bases unmatched: 5. CDR3 in DNA: TGTGCCAGCAGCGCACTAGCGGGGGTGGCAGATACGCAGTATTTT. The encoded protein is CASSALAGVADTQYF.

This clonotype was counted ten times or more. The chain joins TRBV27 to TRBJ2-3; D remains ambiguous. Trimming took 3 bases from V and 4 from J, leaving 14 bases between them. The CDR3 is 15 residues long. Germline V gene lookup returns CDR1 MNHEY and CDR2 SMNVEV (reference sequence). The CDR3 loop reads CASSFLGLSADTQYF. In nucleotides, the CDR3 is TGTGCCAGCAGTTTCTTGGGGTTGTCGGCAGATACGCAGTATTTT.

This clonotype was seen only once. The chain combines TRBV7-4 with TRBJ2-1; TRBD2 aligns across 10 bases. The V and J ends lost 1 base and 0 bases, in that order; junction bases with no gene match: 0. The CDR3 runs to 16 residues. Germline lookup yields CDR1 SGHVT and CDR2 SQSDAQ. In DNA, the CDR3 is TGTGCCAGCAGCTTAGGGACTAGCGGCTCCTACAATGAGCAGTTCTTC. Translating it yields CASSLGTSGSYNEQFF.

A few counts support this clonotype. Just one base apart from a much larger clone, this may be a read error. The chain recombines TRBV4-2 with TRBJ2-7; D is possibly TRBD1 or TRBD2 (5 bases each). The CDR3 totals 13 residues. The ends were cut back, 4 bases at V and 7 bases at J, with 14 bases in the middle. Germline V gene sequence: CDR1 LGHNA, CDR2 YNFKEQ. CDR3 amino acids: CASSPQGDDEQYF. CDR3 DNA: TGTGCCAGCAGCCCACAAGGGGACGATGAGCAGTACTTC.

This clonotype was picked up many times. A clone one base away is much larger, so this may be a read error. The chain has TRBV7-2 and TRBJ2-5; D is uncertain. The CDR3 totals 14 residues. CDR1 is SGHTA, CDR2 FQGNSA, per germline. V was shortened by 1 base and J by 11 bases, with 17 bases between the two germline ends. The CDR3 spells CASSLVWLYNEQYF. The CDR3 region has the DNA TGTGCCAGCAGCTTAGTGTGGCTCTATAATGAGCAGTACTTC.

This clonotype has just a few counts. A junction boundary mismatches the germline segment, possibly from a read error. The J gene is TRBJ2-5, the V gene TRBV7-6, with 9 nucleotides matching TRBD2. Germline values: CDR1 SGHVS, CDR2 FNYEAQ. The CDR3 totals 14 residues. The CDR3 loop reads CASSIAGVGETQYF. The DNA of the CDR3 is TGTGCCAGCAGCATAGCGGGAGTTGGAGAGACCCAGTACTTC.

This sequence joins TRBV7-6 and TRBJ2-2; 10 bases fit TRBD2. Germline V gene lookup returns CDR1 SGHVS and CDR2 FNYEAQ. The CDR3 has 17 amino acids. The ends lost 1 base at V and 1 base at J; junction bases unmatched: 3. CDR3 coding DNA: TGTGCCAGCAGCTTAGAGCCTAGCGGGGGGAACACCGGGGAGCTGTTTTTT. This translates into CASSLEPSGGNTGELFF. The variable domain in full, completed from reference TRBV7-6 and TRBJ2-2, reads GAGVSQSPRYKVTKRGQDVALRCDPISGHVSLYWYRQALGQGPEFLTYFNYEAQQDKSGLPNDRFSAERPEGSISTLTIQRTEQRDSAMYRCASSLEPSGGNTGELFFGEGSRLTVL.

The chain uses TRBV7-3 and TRBJ2-7; D is ambiguous. The DNA end is more similar to TRBJ1-2, so the J call may be wrong. Germline V gives CDR1 SGHTA, CDR2 FQGTGA. The CDR3 runs 13 residues. CDR3 sequence (DNA): TGTGCCAGCAGCTTAACGAAGGGCTATGGCTACACCTTC. Residues: CASSLTKGYGYTF.